This is a list of T cell receptor beta chains from one sample in a study of PD-1 and CTLA-4 blockade in melanoma. Method: immunoSEQ multiplex PCR; TCRdb's copy keeps in-frame clones and lacks some. The sample lists under 13,000 clones; roughly four fifths were seen once. Sequenced material: CD8+ T cells from peripheral blood, taken from a patient given anti-PD-1 treatment. All receptors derive from a human donor with melanoma. CDR3s include the opening cysteine and the closing phenylalanine or tryptophan. D genes are given only for firm matches. For some rows the clone size is stated as once, few or many, or as a class when expanded; others skip it.

v_gene,abundance,d_gene,j_gene,CDR3nt,CDR3aa
TRBV5-4,NA,NA,TRBJ2-2,TGTGCCAGCAGCCTGGGAAGCCGGGAGCTGTTTTTT,CASSLGSRELFF
TRBV11-3,medium-sized,NA,TRBJ2-3,TGTGCCAGCAGCCCCGTCGGGGCCGACACAGATACGCAGTATTTT,CASSPVGADTDTQYF
TRBV15,NA,NA,TRBJ2-1,TGTGCCACTTGGGGAGATGTTGACAATGAGCAGTTCTTC,CATWGDVDNEQFF
TRBV3-1/TRBV3-2,medium-sized,NA,TRBJ1-2,TGTGCCAGCAGGCCAAGGGGGGCCCGCTCCCAAAAGGCTAACTATGGCTACACCTTC,CASRPRGARSQKANYGYTF
TRBV6-5,NA,NA,TRBJ1-2,TGTGCCAGCAGTTACCAGACAAAAAACTATGGCTACACCTTC,CASSYQTKNYGYTF
TRBV7-6,NA,TRBD2,TRBJ2-3,TGTGCCAGCAGCCTTACCGGGACTAGCGGGAGCCCTAGCACAGATACGCAGTATTTT,CASSLTGTSGSPSTDTQYF
TRBV10-2,NA,NA,TRBJ1-1,TGCGCCAGCAGTGTCGAGGGTTTTGGTGTGAACACTGAAGCTTTCTTT,CASSVEGFGVNTEAFF
TRBV6-6,NA,TRBD2,TRBJ2-2,TGTGCCAGCATTCCCCCGAGCGGGGGACGGGCCGGGGAGCTGTTTTTT,CASIPPSGGRAGELFF
TRBV12-3/TRBV12-4,NA,NA,TRBJ2-2,TGTGCCACCCTCCGGCACGGCACCGGGGAGCTGTTTTTT,CATLRHGTGELFF
TRBV11-3,NA,NA,TRBJ2-4,TGTGCCAGCAGCTTAGAGGAACTCCGGAGGGCCGGGGCCAAAAACATTCAGTACTTC,CASSLEELRRAGAKNIQYF
TRBV29-1,NA,TRBD1,TRBJ2-1,TGCAGCGTTCCGGGACAGGGCTACAATGAGCAGTTCTTC,CSVPGQGYNEQFF
TRBV7-9,NA,NA,TRBJ2-7,TGTGCCAGCAGCTTCGACAGAGGCGAGCAGTACTTC,CASSFDRGEQYF
TRBV27,NA,NA,TRBJ2-2,TGTGCCAGCAGTTTACTCAGGGTCGTTTCAGGTCCCGGGGAGCTGTTTTTT,CASSLLRVVSGPGELFF
TRBV5-6,NA,NA,TRBJ1-5,TGTGCCAGCAGCTTCGGGGGGTTAAGCAATCAGCCCCAGCATTTT,CASSFGGLSNQPQHF
TRBV4-3,NA,NA,TRBJ1-5,TGCGCCAGCAGCCAAGCTGTGGGTAGCAATCAGCCCCAGCATTTT,CASSQAVGSNQPQHF
TRBV7-2,NA,NA,TRBJ2-2,TGTGCCAGCAGCCTAGAGATTGTGCCCACCGGGGAGCTGTTTTTT,CASSLEIVPTGELFF
TRBV2,NA,NA,TRBJ2-7,TGTGCCAGCAGTGCCCCGGACAGCAACTACGAGCAGTACTTC,CASSAPDSNYEQYF